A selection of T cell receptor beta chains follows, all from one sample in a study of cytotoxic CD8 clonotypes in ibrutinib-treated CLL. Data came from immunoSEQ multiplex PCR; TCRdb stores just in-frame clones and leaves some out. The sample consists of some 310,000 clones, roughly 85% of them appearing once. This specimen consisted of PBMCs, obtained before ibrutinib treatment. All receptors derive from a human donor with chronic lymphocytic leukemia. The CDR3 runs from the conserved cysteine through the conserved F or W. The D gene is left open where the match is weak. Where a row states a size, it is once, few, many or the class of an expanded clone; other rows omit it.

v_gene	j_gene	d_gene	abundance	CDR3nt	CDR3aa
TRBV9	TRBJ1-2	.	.	TGTGCCAGCAGCCTAGAGGGAGGCAGGGGCAACTATGGCTACACCTTC	CASSLEGGRGNYGYTF
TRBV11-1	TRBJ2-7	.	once	TGTGCCAGCAGCCGACCACCTCCCTACGAGCAGTACTTC	CASSRPPPYEQYF
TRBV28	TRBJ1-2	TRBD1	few	TGTGCCAGCAGTGCCGGGACAGCCTATGGCTACACCTTC	CASSAGTAYGYTF
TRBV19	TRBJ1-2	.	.	TGTGCCAGTGGTATGCTCAGGGGTAACTATGGCTACACCTTC	CASGMLRGNYGYTF
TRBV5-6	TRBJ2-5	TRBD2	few	TGTGCCAGCAGCTCCGGCACGGGACTAGTAGGAGAGACCCAGTACTTC	CASSSGTGLVGETQYF
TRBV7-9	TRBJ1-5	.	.	TGTGCCAGCAGCCCCGGACAGATAAATCAGCCCCAGCATTTT	CASSPGQINQPQHF
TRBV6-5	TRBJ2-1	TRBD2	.	TGTGCCAGCAGCCGAGCGGGAGTTTCTCTCTTC	CASSRAGVSLF
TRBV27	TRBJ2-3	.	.	TGTGCCAGCAGTCTCCAAAACCGTCCAGATACGCAGTATTTT	CASSLQNRPDTQYF
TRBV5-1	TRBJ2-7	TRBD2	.	TGCGCCAGCAGCCCAATCGGCGGGGGATCCTACTACGAGCAGTACTTC	CASSPIGGGSYYEQYF
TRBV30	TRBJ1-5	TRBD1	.	TGTGCCTGGAGGGCACAGGGGGCTAGTCAGCCCCAGCATTTT	CAWRAQGASQPQHF
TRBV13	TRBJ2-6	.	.	TGTGCCAGCAGCTCCCTGTCTGGGGCCAACGTCCTGACTTTC	CASSSLSGANVLTF
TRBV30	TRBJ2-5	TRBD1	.	TGTGCCTGGAGTGTACAGGTGACAGGGGGCTCAGAGACCCAGTACTTC	CAWSVQVTGGSETQYF
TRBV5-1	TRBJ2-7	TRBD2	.	TGCGCCAGCAGCTTGGATTTCGCGGGCGGGAGGTCCACCTACGAGCAGTACTTC	CASSLDFAGGRSTYEQYF
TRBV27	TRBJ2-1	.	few	TGTGCCAGCACCAGGGGCGGACCGTACAATGAGCAGTTCTTC	CASTRGGPYNEQFF
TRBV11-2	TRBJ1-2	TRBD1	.	TGTGCCAGCAGCTCAGGGACAGGCGGGGAAGGCTACACCTTC	CASSSGTGGEGYTF
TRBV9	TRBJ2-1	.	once	TGTGCCAGCAGCGTAGCTTGGACAGACAATGAGCAGTTCTTC	CASSVAWTDNEQFF
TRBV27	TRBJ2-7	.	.	TGTGCCAGCAGTTCCCTTTCAGGGAAGCCCTACGAGCAGTACTTC	CASSSLSGKPYEQYF
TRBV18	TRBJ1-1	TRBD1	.	TGTGCCAGCTCAAATAAGACAGGGATGAACACTGAAGCTTTCTTT	CASSNKTGMNTEAFF
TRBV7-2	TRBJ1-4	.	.	TGTGCCAGCAGCTTAATGGGTTCAGGCGAAAAACTGTTTTTT	CASSLMGSGEKLFF
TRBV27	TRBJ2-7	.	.	TGTGCCAGCAGTTTAAAGTTTCTTTACGAGCAGTACTTC	CASSLKFLYEQYF
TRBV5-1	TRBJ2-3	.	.	TGCGCCAGCAGCTTATCAACTCAGGGGGATACGCAGTATTTT	CASSLSTQGDTQYF
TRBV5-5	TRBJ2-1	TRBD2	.	TGTGCCAGCAGCTTGGAATTAGCGGGAGGGCTGTACAATGAGCAGTTCTTC	CASSLELAGGLYNEQFF
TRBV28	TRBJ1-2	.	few	TGTGCCAGCAGTTTATCTAGTCCGTACTATGGCTACACCTTC	CASSLSSPYYGYTF
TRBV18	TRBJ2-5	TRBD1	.	TGTGCCAGCTCACCAGGGACAGGGGTAGAGACCCAGTACTTC	CASSPGTGVETQYF
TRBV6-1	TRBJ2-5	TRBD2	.	TGTGCCAGCAGTGGAGCGGGAGGGATTGGGGAGACCCAGTACTTC	CASSGAGGIGETQYF
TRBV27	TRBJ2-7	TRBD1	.	TGTGCCAGCAGTTGGACAGGGTTCACCTACGAGCAGTACTTC	CASSWTGFTYEQYF
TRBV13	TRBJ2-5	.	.	TGTGCCAGCAGCTTAGAAGGCCGAATTAGCCAGTACTTC	CASSLEGRISQYF
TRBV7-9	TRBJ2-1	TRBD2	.	TGTGCCAGCAGCCTGCCTGAGCGGGGTGAGCAGTTCTTC	CASSLPERGEQFF
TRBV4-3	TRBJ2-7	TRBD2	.	TGCGCCAGCAGCCAAGACCAGCGGGAGTGGTACGAGCAGTACTTC	CASSQDQREWYEQYF
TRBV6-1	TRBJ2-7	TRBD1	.	TGTGCCAGCAGTAAAGGGGGCCACCGCTACGAGCAGTACTTC	CASSKGGHRYEQYF
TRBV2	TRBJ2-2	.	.	TGTGCCAGCAGTGAGCAGGGTGGGCCCGGGGAGCTGTTTTTT	CASSEQGGPGELFF
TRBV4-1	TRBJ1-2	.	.	TGCGCCAGCAGCCAAGATATGAACAGGGGCTACACCTTC	CASSQDMNRGYTF
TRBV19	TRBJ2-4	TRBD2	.	TGTGCCAGTAACCCGGGAGGGTGGCACATTCAGTACTTC	CASNPGGWHIQYF
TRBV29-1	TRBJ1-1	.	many	TGCAGCTTGAGGATTGGTACCGAAGCTTTCTTT	CSLRIGTEAFF